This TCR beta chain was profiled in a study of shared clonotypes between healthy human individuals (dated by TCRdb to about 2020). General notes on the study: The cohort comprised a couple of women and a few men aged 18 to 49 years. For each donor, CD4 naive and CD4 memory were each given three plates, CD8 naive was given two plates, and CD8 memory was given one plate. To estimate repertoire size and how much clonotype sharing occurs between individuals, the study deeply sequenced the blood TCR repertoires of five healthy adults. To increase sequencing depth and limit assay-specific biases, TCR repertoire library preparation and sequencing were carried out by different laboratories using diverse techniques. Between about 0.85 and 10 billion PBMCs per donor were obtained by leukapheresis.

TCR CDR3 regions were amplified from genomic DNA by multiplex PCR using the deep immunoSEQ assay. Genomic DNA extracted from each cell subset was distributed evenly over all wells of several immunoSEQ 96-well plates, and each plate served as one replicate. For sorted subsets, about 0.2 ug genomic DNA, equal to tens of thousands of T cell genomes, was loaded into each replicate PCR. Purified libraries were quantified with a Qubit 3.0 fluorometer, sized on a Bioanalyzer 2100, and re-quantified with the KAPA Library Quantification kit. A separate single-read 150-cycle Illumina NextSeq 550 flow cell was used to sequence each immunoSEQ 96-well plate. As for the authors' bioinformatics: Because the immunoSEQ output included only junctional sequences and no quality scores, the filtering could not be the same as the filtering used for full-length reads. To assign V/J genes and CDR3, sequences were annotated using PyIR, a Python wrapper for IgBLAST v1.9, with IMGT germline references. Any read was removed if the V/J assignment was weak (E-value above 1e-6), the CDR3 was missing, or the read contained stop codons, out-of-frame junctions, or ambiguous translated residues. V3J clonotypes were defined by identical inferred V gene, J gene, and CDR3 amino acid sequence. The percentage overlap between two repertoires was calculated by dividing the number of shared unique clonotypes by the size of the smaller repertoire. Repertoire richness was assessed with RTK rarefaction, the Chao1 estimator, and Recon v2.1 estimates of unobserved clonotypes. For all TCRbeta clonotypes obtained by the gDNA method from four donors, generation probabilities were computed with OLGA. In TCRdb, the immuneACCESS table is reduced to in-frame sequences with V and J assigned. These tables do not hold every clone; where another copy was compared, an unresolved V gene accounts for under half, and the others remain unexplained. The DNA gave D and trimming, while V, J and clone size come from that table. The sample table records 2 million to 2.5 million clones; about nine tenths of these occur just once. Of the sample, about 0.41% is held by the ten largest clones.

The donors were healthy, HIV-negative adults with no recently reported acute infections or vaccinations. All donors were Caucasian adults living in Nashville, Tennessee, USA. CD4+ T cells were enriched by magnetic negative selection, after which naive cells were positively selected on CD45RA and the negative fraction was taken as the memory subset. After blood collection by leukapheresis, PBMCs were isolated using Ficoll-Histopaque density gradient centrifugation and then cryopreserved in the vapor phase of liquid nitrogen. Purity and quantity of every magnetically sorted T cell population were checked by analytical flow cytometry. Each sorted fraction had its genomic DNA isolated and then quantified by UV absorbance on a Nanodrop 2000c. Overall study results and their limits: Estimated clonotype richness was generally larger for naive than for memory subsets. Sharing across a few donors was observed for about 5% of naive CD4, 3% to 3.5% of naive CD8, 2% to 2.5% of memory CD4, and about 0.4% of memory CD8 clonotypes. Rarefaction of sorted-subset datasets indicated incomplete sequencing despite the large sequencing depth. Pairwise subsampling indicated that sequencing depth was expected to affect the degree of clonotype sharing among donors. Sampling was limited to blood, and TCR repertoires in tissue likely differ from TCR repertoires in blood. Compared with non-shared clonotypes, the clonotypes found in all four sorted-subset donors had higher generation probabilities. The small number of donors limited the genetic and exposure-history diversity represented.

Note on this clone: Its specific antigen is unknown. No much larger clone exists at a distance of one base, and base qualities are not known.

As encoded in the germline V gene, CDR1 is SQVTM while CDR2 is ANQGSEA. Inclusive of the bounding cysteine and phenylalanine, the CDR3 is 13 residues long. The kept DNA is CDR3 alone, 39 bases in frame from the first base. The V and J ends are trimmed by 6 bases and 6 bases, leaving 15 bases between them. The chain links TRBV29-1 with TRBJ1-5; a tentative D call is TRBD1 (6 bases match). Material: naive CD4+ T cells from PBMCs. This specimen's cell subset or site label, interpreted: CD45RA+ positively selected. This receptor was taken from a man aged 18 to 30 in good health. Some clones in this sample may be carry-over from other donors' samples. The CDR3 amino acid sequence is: CSVKGGTGQPQHF. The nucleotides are TGCAGCGTAAAAGGGGGGACGGGTCAGCCCCAGCATTTT.